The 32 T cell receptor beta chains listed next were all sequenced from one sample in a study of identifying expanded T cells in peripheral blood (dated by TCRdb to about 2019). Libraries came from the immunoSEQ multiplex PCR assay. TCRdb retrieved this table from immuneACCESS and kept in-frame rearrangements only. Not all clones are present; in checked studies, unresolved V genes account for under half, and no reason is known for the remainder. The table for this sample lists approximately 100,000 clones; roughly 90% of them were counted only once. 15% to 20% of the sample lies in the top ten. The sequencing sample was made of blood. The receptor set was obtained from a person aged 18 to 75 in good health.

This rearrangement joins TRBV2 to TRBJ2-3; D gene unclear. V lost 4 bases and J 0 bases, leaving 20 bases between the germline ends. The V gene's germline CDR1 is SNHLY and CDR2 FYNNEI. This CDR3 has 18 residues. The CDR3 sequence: CASSVGQSYPYSTDTQYF. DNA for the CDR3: TGTGCCAGCAGTGTAGGTCAATCTTATCCTTATAGCACAGATACGCAGTATTTT.

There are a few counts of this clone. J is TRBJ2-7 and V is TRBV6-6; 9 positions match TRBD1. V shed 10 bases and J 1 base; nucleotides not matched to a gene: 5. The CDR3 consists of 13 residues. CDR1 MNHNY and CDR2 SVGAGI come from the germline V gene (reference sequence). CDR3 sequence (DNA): TGTGCCACCCGACAGGGGGGTTCCTACGAGCAGTACTTC. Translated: CATRQGGSYEQYF.

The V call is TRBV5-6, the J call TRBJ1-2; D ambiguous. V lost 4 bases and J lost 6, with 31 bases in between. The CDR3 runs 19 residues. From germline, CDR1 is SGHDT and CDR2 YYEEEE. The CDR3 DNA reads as TGTGCCAGCAGCCCTATCTCATCTTGGATTTTAGAGAACAAGGATGGCTACACCTTC. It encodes CASSPISSWILENKDGYTF.

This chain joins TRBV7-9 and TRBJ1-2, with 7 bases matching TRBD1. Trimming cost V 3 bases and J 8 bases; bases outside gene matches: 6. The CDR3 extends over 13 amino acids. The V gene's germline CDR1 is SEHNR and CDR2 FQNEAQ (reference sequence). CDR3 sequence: CASSFGTEAGYTF. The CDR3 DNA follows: TGTGCCAGCAGCTTCGGGACAGAGGCCGGCTACACCTTC.

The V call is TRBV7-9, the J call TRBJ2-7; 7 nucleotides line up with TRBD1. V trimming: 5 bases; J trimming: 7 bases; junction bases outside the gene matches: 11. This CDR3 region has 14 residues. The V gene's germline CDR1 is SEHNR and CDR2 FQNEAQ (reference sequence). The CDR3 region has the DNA TGTGCCAGCAGCCTCGGGACAGTGAAGGATGAGCAGTACTTC. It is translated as CASSLGTVKDEQYF.

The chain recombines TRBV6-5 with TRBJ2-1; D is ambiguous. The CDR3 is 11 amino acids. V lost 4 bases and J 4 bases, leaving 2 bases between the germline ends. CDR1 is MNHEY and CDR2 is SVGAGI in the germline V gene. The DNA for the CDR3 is TGTGCCAGCAGTTTGTACAATGAGCAGTTCTTC. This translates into CASSLYNEQFF.

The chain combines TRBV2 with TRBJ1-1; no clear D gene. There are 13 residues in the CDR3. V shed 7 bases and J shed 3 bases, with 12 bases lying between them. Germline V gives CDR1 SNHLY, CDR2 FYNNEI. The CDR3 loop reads CASKGSSYTEAFF. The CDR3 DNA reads TGTGCCAGCAAGGGTTCATCCTACACTGAAGCTTTCTTT.

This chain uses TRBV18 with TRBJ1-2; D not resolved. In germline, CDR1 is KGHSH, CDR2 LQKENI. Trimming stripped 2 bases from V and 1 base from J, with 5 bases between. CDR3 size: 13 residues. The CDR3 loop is CASSPSNNYGYTF. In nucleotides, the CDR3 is TGTGCCAGCTCACCATCCAATAACTATGGCTACACCTTC. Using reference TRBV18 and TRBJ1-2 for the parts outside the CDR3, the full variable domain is NAGVMQNPRHLVRRRGQEARLRCSPMKGHSHVYWYRQLPEEGLKFMVYLQKENIIDESGMPKERFSAEFPKEGPSILRIQQVVRGDSAAYFCASSPSNNYGYTFGSGTRLTVV.

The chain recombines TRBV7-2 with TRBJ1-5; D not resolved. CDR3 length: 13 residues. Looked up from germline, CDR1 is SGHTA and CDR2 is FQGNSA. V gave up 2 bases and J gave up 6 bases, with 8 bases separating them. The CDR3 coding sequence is TGTGCCAGCAGCTTATCCGGGGTTCAGCCCCAGCATTTT. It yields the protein CASSLSGVQPQHF.

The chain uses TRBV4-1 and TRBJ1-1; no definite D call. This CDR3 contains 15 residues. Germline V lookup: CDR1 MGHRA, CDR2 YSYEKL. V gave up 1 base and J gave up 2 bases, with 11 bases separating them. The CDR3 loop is CASSQGPQLNTEAFF. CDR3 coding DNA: TGCGCCAGCAGCCAAGGGCCGCAGCTCAACACTGAAGCTTTCTTT.

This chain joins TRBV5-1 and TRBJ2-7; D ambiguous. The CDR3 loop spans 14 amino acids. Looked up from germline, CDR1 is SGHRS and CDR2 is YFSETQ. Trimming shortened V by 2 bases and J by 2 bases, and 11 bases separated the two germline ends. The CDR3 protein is CASSFFGPTYEQYF. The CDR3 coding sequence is TGCGCCAGCAGCTTCTTCGGACCCACCTACGAGCAGTACTTC.

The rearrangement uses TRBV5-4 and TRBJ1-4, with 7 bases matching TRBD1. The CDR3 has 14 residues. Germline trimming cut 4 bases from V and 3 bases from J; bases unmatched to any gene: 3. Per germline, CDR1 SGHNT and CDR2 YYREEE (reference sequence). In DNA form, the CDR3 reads TGTGCCAGCAGCAGCGGGACAGCTAATGAAAAACTGTTTTTT. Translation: CASSSGTANEKLFF.

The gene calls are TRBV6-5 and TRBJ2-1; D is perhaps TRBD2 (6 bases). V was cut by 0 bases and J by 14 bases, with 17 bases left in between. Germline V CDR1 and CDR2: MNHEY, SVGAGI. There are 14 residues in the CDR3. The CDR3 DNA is TGTGCCAGCAGTTACTCCGAACTAGCCCGGACGGAGTTCTTC. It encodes CASSYSELARTEFF.

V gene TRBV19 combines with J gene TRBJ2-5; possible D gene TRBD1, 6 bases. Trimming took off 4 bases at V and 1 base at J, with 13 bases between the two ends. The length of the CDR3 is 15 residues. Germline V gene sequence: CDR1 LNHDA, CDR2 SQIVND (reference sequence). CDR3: CASSRFRGGQETQYF. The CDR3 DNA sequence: TGTGCCAGTAGTAGGTTCAGGGGTGGCCAAGAGACCCAGTACTTC.

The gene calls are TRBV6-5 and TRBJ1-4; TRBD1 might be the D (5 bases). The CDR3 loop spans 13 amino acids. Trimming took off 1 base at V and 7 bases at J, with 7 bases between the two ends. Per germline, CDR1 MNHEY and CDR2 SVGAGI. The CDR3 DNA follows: TGTGCCAGCAGTTACTGGGACGGTGAAAAACTGTTTTTT. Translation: CASSYWDGEKLFF.

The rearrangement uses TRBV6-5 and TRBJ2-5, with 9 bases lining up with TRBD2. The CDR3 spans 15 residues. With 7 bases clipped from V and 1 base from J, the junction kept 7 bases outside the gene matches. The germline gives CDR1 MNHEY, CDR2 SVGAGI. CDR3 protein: CASNRGGGIQETQYF. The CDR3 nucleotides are TGTGCCAGCAATCGCGGGGGGGGGATCCAAGAGACCCAGTACTTC.

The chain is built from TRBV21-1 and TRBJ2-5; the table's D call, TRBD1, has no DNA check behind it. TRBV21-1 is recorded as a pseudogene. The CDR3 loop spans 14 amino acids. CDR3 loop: CASSKGRGGETQYF. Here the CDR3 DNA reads TGTGCCAGCAGCAAAGGAAGAGGGGGAGAGACCCAGTACTTC.

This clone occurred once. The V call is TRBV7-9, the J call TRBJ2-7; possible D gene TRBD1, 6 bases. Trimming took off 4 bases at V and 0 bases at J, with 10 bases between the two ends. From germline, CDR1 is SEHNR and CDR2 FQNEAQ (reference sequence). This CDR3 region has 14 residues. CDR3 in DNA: TGTGCCAGCAGCTCGGGACACCGCTCCTACGAGCAGTACTTC. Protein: CASSSGHRSYEQYF.

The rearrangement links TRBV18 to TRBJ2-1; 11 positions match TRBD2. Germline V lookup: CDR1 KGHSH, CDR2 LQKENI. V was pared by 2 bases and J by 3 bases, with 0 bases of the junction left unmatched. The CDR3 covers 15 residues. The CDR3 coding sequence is TGTGCCAGCTCACCAACTAGCGGGGGCTACAATGAGCAGTTCTTC. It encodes CASSPTSGGYNEQFF.

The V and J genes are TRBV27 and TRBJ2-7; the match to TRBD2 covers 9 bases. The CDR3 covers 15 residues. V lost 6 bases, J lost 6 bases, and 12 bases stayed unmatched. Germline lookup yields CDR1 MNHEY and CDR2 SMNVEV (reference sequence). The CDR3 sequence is CASRRAGGAGGEQYF. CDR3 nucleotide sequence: TGTGCCAGCAGACGCGCGGGGGGGGCGGGGGGCGAGCAGTACTTC.

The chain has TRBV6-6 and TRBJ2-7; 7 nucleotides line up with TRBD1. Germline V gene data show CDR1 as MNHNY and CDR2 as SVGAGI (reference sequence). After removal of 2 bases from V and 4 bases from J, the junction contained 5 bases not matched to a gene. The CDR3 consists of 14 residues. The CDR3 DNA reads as TGTGCCAGCAGTTACGAAGGACAGGTGTACGAGCAGTACTTC. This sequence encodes CASSYEGQVYEQYF.

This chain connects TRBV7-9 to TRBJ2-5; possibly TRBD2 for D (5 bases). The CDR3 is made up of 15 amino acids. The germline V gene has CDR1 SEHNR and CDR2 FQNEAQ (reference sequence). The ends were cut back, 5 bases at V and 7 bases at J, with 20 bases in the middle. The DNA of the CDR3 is TGTGCCAGCAGCGCGAGGTCCGGGGAGCCTGGGACCCAGTACTTC. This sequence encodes CASSARSGEPGTQYF.

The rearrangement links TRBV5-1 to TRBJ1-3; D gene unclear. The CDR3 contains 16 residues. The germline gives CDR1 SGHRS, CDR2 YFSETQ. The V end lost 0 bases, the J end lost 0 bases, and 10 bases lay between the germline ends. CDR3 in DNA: TGCGCCAGCAGCTTGGTGGAGGGATCCTCTGGAAACACCATATATTTT. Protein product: CASSLVEGSSGNTIYF.

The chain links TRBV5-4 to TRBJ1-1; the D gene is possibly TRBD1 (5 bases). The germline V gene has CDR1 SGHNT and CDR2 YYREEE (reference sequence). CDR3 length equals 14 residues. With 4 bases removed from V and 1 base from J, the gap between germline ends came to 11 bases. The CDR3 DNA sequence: TGTGCCAGCAGCATTGCCGGGACGAACACTGAAGCTTTCTTT. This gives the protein CASSIAGTNTEAFF.

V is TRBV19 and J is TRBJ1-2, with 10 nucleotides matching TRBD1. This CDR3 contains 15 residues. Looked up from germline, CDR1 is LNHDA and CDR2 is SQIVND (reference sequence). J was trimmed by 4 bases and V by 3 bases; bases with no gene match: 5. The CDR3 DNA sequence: TGTGCCAGTAGTATGGGGACAGGGGACAGCTATGGCTACACCTTC. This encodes CASSMGTGDSYGYTF.

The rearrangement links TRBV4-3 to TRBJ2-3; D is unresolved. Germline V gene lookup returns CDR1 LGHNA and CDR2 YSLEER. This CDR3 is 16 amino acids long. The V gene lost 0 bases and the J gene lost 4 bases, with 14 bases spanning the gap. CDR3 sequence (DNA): TGCGCCAGCAGCCAAGATCTTCAATCAGGTGCAGATACGCAGTATTTT. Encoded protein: CASSQDLQSGADTQYF.

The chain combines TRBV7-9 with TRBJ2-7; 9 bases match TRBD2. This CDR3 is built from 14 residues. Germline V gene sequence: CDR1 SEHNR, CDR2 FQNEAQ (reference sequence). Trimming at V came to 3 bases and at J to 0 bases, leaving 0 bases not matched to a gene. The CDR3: CASSFSGSSYEQYF. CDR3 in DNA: TGTGCCAGCAGCTTTAGCGGGAGCTCCTACGAGCAGTACTTC.

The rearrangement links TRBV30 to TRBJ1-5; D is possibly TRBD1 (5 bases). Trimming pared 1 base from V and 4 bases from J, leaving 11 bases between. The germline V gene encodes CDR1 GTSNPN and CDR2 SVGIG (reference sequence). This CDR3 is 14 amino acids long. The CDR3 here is CAWSGVAGNQPQHF. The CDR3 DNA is TGTGCCTGGAGTGGGGTCGCAGGGAATCAGCCCCAGCATTTT.

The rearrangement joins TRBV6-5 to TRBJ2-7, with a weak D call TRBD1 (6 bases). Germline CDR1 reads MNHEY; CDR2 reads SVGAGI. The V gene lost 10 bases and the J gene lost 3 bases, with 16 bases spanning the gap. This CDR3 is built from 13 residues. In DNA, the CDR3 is TGTGCCACCCGAAGGCAGGGGAGCTACGAGCAGTACTTC. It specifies CATRRQGSYEQYF.

In nucleotides, the CDR3 is TGTGCCAGCAGTTACCTCACCGGGAGCACAGATACGCAGTATTTT. This encodes CASSYLTGSTDTQYF. The chain employs TRBV6-5 and TRBJ2-3; D ambiguous. Germline assignment: CDR1 MNHEY and CDR2 SVGAGI. This CDR3 spans 15 amino acids. With 2 bases removed from V and 0 bases from J, the gap between germline ends came to 9 bases.

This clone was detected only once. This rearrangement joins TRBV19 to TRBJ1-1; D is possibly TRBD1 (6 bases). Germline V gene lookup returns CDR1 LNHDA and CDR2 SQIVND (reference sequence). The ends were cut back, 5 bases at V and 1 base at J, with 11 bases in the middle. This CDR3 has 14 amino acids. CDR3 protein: CASSFRGENTEAFF. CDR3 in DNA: TGTGCCAGTAGTTTCAGGGGTGAGAACACTGAAGCTTTCTTT. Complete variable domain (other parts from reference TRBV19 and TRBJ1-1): DGGITQSPKYLFRKEGQNVTLSCEQNLNHDAMYWYRQDPGQGLRLIYYSQIVNDFQKGDIAEGYSVSREKKESFPLTVTSAQKNPTAFYLCASSFRGENTEAFFGQGTRLTVV.

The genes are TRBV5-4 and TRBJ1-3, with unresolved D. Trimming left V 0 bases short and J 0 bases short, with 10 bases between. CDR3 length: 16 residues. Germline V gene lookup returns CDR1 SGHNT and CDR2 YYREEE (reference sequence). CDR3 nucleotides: TGTGCCAGCAGCTTGGGGAACACGAACTCTGGAAACACCATATATTTT. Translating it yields CASSLGNTNSGNTIYF.